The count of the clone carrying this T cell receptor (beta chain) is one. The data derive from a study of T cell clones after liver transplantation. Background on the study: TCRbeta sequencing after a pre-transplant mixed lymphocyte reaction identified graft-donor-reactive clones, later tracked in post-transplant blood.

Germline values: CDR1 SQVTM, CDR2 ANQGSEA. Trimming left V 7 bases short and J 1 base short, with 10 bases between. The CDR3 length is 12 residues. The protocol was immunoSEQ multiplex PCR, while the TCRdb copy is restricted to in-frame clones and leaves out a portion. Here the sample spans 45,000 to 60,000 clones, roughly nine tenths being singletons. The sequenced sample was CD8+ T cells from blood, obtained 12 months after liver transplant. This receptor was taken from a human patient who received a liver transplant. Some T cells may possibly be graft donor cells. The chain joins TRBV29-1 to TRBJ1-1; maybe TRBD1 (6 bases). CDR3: CSGWTANTEAFF. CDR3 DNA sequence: TGCAGCGGTTGGACAGCGAACACTGAAGCTTTCTTT. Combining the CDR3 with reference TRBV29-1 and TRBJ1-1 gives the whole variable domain SAVISQKPSRDICQRGTSLTIQCQVDSQVTMMFWYRQQPGQSLTLIATANQGSEATYESGFVIDKFPISRPNLTFSTLTVSNMSPEDSSIYLCSGWTANTEAFFGQGTRLTVV.